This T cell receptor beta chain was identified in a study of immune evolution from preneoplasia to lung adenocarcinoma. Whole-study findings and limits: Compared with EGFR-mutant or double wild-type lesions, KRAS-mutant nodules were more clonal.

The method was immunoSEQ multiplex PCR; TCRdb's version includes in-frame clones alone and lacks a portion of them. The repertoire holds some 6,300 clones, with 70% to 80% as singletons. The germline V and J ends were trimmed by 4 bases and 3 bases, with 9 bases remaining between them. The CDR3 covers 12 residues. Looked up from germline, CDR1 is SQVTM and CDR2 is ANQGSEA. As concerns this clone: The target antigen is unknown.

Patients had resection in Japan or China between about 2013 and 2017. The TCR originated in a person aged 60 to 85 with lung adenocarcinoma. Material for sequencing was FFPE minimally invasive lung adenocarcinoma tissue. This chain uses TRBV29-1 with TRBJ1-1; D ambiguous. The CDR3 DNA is TGCAGCGTTGTTGTGGTGGACACTGAAGCTTTCTTT. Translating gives CSVVVVDTEAFF.